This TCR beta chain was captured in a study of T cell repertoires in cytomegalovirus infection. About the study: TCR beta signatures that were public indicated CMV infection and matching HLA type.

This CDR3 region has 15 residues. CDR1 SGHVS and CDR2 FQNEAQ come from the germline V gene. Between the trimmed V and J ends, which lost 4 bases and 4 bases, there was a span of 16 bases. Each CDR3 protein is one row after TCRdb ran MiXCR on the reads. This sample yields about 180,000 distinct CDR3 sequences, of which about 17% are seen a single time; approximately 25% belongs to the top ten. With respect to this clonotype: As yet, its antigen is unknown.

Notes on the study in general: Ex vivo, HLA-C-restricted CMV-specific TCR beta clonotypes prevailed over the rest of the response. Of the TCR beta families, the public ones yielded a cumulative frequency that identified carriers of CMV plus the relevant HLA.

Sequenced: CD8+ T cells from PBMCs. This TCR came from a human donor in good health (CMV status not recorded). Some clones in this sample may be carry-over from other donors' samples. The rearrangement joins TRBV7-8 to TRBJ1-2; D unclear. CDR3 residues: CASSSARLGSYGYTF. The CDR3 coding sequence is TGTGCCAGCAGCTCCGCCCGTCTTGGGAGCTATGGCTACACCTTC.